This T cell receptor (beta chain) was captured in a study of blood T cell repertoires in COVID-19. As for the study in general: Sources were T cells, B-cell-depleted T cells, or PBMCs; the material itself was cDNA or gDNA.

TCRdb's table, derived via immunoSEQ multiplex PCR, lists solely in-frame clones and lacks some. The repertoire holds approximately 160,000 clones, with around 84% as singletons. The source of this sequence is a man in his forties or fifties who had recovered from COVID-19. Sequencing input: PBMCs or T cells enriched from blood (not recorded which).

CDR3 amino acids: CASSRSSDRNTIYF. The CDR3 nucleotides are TGTGCCAGCAGCCGGAGTTCGGACAGAAACACCATATATTTT. The chain carries TRBV7-8 and TRBJ1-3; maybe TRBD1 (5 bases). There are 14 residues in the CDR3. Germline CDR1 is SGHVS and CDR2 is FQNEAQ. V was pared by 5 bases and J by 5 bases, with 13 bases between.